The 29 T cell receptor beta chains given below trace back to one sample, sequenced in a study of T cell responses to AZD1222 COVID-19 vaccine. Profiling relied on immunoSEQ multiplex PCR, and the TCRdb table lists in-frame clones only, not all of them. The sample has 65,000 to 70,000 clones, 70% to 90% seen once; the top ten hold approximately 23%. The source material was peripheral blood, sampled 28 days after the second AZD1222 dose. These receptors all come from an adult who received the AZD1222 COVID-19 vaccine.

This sequence joins TRBV11-3 and TRBJ2-1; D is perhaps TRBD2 (6 bases). The CDR3 spans 13 residues. CDR1 is SGHNT, CDR2 YENEEA, per germline. Trimming left V 2 bases short and J 10 bases short, with 12 bases between. The CDR3 DNA sequence: TGTGCCAGCAGCTTATCCCCGGGACTCGAGCAGTTCTTC. Amino acid sequence: CASSLSPGLEQFF.

The chain joins TRBV2 to TRBJ1-6, with no clear D. There are 12 residues in the CDR3. Trimming removed 2 bases at V and 5 bases at J, with 1 base between. Germline-derived CDR1 and CDR2 are SNHLY and FYNNEI. The CDR3 loop reads CASSENNSPLHF. DNA for the CDR3: TGTGCCAGCAGTGAAAATAATTCACCCCTCCACTTT.

This clone showed up just a few times. The chain couples TRBV10-1 to TRBJ2-7; 8 bases align to TRBD2. The germline CDR1 and CDR2 sequences are WNHNN and SYGVQD (reference sequence). CDR3 length equals 15 residues. V shed 4 bases, J shed 0 bases, and the junction held 5 bases outside the gene matches. Here the CDR3 DNA reads TGCGCCAGCAGTGCCACTAGCGGATACTCCTACGAGCAGTACTTC. It yields the protein CASSATSGYSYEQYF.

This rearrangement joins TRBV5-1 to TRBJ2-7, with unresolved D. V was shortened by 0 bases and J by 2 bases, with 6 bases between the two germline ends. The CDR3 covers 13 residues. CDR1 and CDR2 (germline): SGHRS, YFSETQ. The CDR3 loop reads CASSLGAAYEQYF. The DNA for the CDR3 is TGCGCCAGCAGCTTGGGGGCGGCCTACGAGCAGTACTTC.

This sequence joins TRBV11-3 and TRBJ1-1; no definite D call. Trimming pared 5 bases from V and 0 bases from J, leaving 10 bases between. This CDR3 contains 14 residues. The germline gives CDR1 SGHNT, CDR2 YENEEA. This CDR3 is CASSAAFMNTEAFF. The CDR3 region has the DNA TGTGCCAGCAGCGCGGCCTTCATGAACACTGAAGCTTTCTTT. The full variable domain, in which reference TRBV11-3 and TRBJ1-1 provide the parts outside the CDR3, is EAGVVQSPRYKIIEKKQPVAFWCNPISGHNTLYWYLQNLGQGPELLIRYENEEAVDDSQLPKDRFSAERLKGVDSTLKIQPAELGDSAVYLCASSAAFMNTEAFFGQGTRLTVV.

V and J are TRBV28 and TRBJ2-4, with D unresolved. This CDR3 is 14 amino acids long. Germline V gene data show CDR1 as MDHEN and CDR2 as SYDVKM. Trimming shortened V by 10 bases and J by 5 bases, and 18 bases separated the two germline ends. CDR3 coding DNA: TGTGCCACTGGTTTGGGTCGAACAGAAAACATTCAGTACTTC. Its protein is CATGLGRTENIQYF.

The J gene is TRBJ2-3, the V gene TRBV9; 7 bases align to TRBD2. The CDR3 is 12 amino acids. V lost 3 bases, J lost 5 bases, and 0 bases stayed unmatched. Germline V gene lookup returns CDR1 SGDLS and CDR2 YYNGEE. CDR3 region: CASSGEGDTQYF. CDR3 DNA sequence: TGTGCCAGCAGCGGGGAGGGAGATACGCAGTATTTT.

A few counts support this clone. V gene TRBV6-1 combines with J gene TRBJ1-1; D ambiguous. V lost 1 base to trimming and J lost 1 base, with 4 bases between them. Germline CDR1 reads MNHNS; CDR2 reads SASEGT. The length of the CDR3 is 13 residues. CDR3 residues: CASSEDPNTEAFF. CDR3 sequence (DNA): TGTGCCAGCAGTGAAGACCCGAACACTGAAGCTTTCTTT.

This clone has just one count. The rearrangement links TRBV6-6 to TRBJ2-3; D may correspond to TRBD1 or TRBD2 (6 bases each). V gave up 4 bases and J gave up 11 bases, with 16 bases separating them. This CDR3 spans 13 amino acids. CDR1 and CDR2 from the germline V gene are MNHNY and SVGAGI (reference sequence). CDR3 DNA: TGTGCCAGCAGTTCCCGTCCGGGGGCCAAGCAGTATTTT. Translation gives CASSSRPGAKQYF.

This rearrangement joins TRBV5-1 to TRBJ1-2, with a weak D call TRBD1 (5 bases). Trimming left V 0 bases short and J 3 bases short, with 9 bases between. The CDR3 has 14 residues. Germline V CDR1 and CDR2: SGHRS, YFSETQ. The DNA for the CDR3 is TGCGCCAGCAGCTTGGGAGGGGACTACTATGGCTACACCTTC. It translates to CASSLGGDYYGYTF.

The rearrangement uses TRBV14 and TRBJ2-7; TRBD2 matches 11 bases. The CDR3 length is 16 residues. Germline assignment: CDR1 SGHDN and CDR2 FVKESK. J gave up 2 bases and V 4 bases, and 7 bases lay outside the gene matches. CDR3 in amino acids: CASSRLLAGAAYEQYF. The CDR3 bases are TGTGCCAGCAGCCGATTACTAGCGGGGGCTGCCTACGAGCAGTACTTC.

The rearrangement joins TRBV5-8 to TRBJ1-3; 7 bases match TRBD1. The germline V gene encodes CDR1 SGHTS and CDR2 YDEGEE. The CDR3 covers 15 residues. V shed 3 bases, J shed 4 bases, and the junction held 7 bases outside the gene matches. The CDR3 is CASSSGQFVGNTIYF. In nucleotides, the CDR3 is TGTGCCAGCAGCTCGGGACAGTTTGTCGGAAACACCATATATTTT. The variable domain in full, completed from reference TRBV5-8 and TRBJ1-3, reads EAGVTQSPTHLIKTRGQQATLRCSPISGHTSVYWYQQALGLGLQFLLWYDEGEERNRGNFPPRFSGRQFPNYSSELNVNALELEDSALYLCASSSGQFVGNTIYFGEGSWLTVV.

The chain recombines TRBV6-6 with TRBJ2-7; TRBD1 might be the D (5 bases). The CDR3 covers 12 residues. Germline values: CDR1 MNHNY, CDR2 SVGAGI (reference sequence). V gave up 6 bases and J gave up 3 bases, with 9 bases separating them. CDR3 region: CASSRTGYEQYF. Here the CDR3 DNA reads TGTGCCAGCAGCCGCACAGGCTACGAGCAGTACTTC.

The genes are TRBV5-1 and TRBJ2-1; TRBD1 aligns across 9 bases. This CDR3 contains 14 residues. The V gene end was trimmed by 4 bases and the J gene end by 8 bases; junction bases not matched to a gene: 7. Per germline, CDR1 SGHRS and CDR2 YFSETQ. The CDR3 DNA sequence: TGCGCCAGCAGCGTGGGACAGGGTTCCTATGAGCAGTTCTTC. Protein sequence: CASSVGQGSYEQFF.

The V and J genes are TRBV18 and TRBJ2-6; tentatively, D is TRBD1 (6 bases). The CDR3 has 18 residues. V lost 6 bases and J lost 0, with 18 bases in between. Germline assignment: CDR1 KGHSH and CDR2 LQKENI. Written as DNA, the CDR3 is TGTGCCAGCTCCCGCCGCTCAGGGGCCAGCTCTGGGGCCAACGTCCTGACTTTC. Amino acids: CASSRRSGASSGANVLTF.

The chain has TRBV7-2 and TRBJ1-1, with 8 bases identical to TRBD1. The CDR3 has 16 amino acids. Trimming cost V 0 bases and J 1 base; bases outside gene matches: 4. Germline values: CDR1 SGHTA, CDR2 FQGNSA. In nucleotides, the CDR3 is TGTGCCAGCAGCTTAGCCTTCGGACAGGGGAACACTGAAGCTTTCTTT. Its translation is CASSLAFGQGNTEAFF.

The CDR3, as DNA: TGTGCCAGCTCACAATTACAGGGGTACCGCTCTGGAAACACCATATATTTT. Translated, it gives CASSQLQGYRSGNTIYF. V and J are TRBV18 and TRBJ1-3; 7 bases are a match to TRBD1. The V and J ends lost 4 bases and 0 bases, in that order; junction bases with no gene match: 9. CDR3 size: 17 residues. Germline V CDR1 and CDR2: KGHSH, LQKENI.

J is TRBJ2-1 and V is TRBV5-1; D remains ambiguous. V lost 4 bases, J lost 7 bases, and 6 bases lay in between. The CDR3 is 11 residues long. In germline, CDR1 is SGHRS, CDR2 YFSETQ. In DNA form, the CDR3 reads TGCGCCAGCAGCCAGGATAATGAGCAGTTCTTC. Protein product: CASSQDNEQFF.

This chain uses TRBV7-9 with TRBJ2-7; tentatively, D is TRBD1 (7 bases). The CDR3 consists of 14 residues. In germline, CDR1 is SEHNR, CDR2 FQNEAQ (reference sequence). The V and J ends lost 1 base and 5 bases respectively, with 12 bases between them. The CDR3 DNA sequence: TGTGCCAGCAGCTTAGGAGTCAGGGGGGACGAGCAGTACTTC. This gives the protein CASSLGVRGDEQYF.

The V gene is TRBV6-5, the J gene TRBJ2-7; D ambiguous. V lost 5 bases and J lost 7, with 15 bases in between. This CDR3 contains 13 residues. Looked up from germline, CDR1 is MNHEY and CDR2 is SVGAGI. The CDR3 DNA reads TGTGCCAGCAGTCCAATCGGCCCAAGGGAGCAGTACTTC. Translation: CASSPIGPREQYF.

The V and J genes are TRBV27 and TRBJ2-7, with D perhaps TRBD1 or TRBD2 (5 bases each). The germline V gene encodes CDR1 MNHEY and CDR2 SMNVEV (reference sequence). The germline V and J ends were trimmed by 8 bases and 0 bases, with 17 bases remaining between them. This CDR3 is 15 amino acids long. Here the CDR3 reads CASRPGDGSSYEQYF. DNA of the CDR3: TGTGCCAGCCGACCTGGGGACGGTAGCTCCTACGAGCAGTACTTC.

V and J are TRBV11-3 and TRBJ1-6, with D maybe TRBD1 (5 bases). The CDR3 is 13 amino acids. V lost 2 bases to trimming and J lost 9 bases, with 8 bases between them. Germline loops: CDR1 SGHNT, CDR2 YENEEA. This CDR3 is CASSLRDLSPLHF. The CDR3 bases are TGTGCCAGCAGCTTAAGGGACCTTTCACCCCTCCACTTT.

The chain combines TRBV7-9 with TRBJ2-1; 10 positions agree with TRBD2. Looked up from germline, CDR1 is SEHNR and CDR2 is FQNEAQ (reference sequence). The CDR3 has 14 amino acids. V shed 5 bases and J 7 bases; nucleotides not matched to a gene: 5. CDR3 nucleotides: TGTGCCAGCAGCCCTCGGACTAGCGGAAATGAGCAGTTCTTC. The encoded protein is CASSPRTSGNEQFF.

The chain combines TRBV2 with TRBJ2-4; D is uncertain. V was clipped by 3 bases and J by 4 bases, with 7 bases between them. CDR1 and CDR2 (germline): SNHLY, FYNNEI. This CDR3 has 13 amino acids. This CDR3 reads CASSDRLKNIQYF. The CDR3 DNA reads as TGTGCCAGCAGTGACAGGTTAAAAAACATTCAGTACTTC.

V is TRBV18 and J is TRBJ1-1; no clear D. The CDR3 is made up of 12 amino acids. Trimming stripped 2 bases from V and 8 bases from J, with 9 bases between. Germline V gives CDR1 KGHSH, CDR2 LQKENI. CDR3 sequence (DNA): TGTGCCAGCTCACCAATAATTGGGGAAGCTTTCTTT. This sequence encodes CASSPIIGEAFF.

V is TRBV5-6 and J is TRBJ2-5; unclear D gene. CDR1 and CDR2 from the germline V gene are SGHDT and YYEEEE. The CDR3 loop spans 15 amino acids. V was trimmed by 4 bases and J by 5 bases, leaving 18 bases between them. CDR3 protein: CASSPRPWPGETQYF. The CDR3 DNA sequence: TGTGCCAGCAGCCCCCGCCCCTGGCCGGGTGAGACCCAGTACTTC. The complete variable domain, with remaining parts taken from reference TRBV5-6 and TRBJ2-5, reads DAGVTQSPTHLIKTRGQQVTLRCSPKSGHDTVSWYQQALGQGPQFIFQYYEEEERQRGNFPDRFSGHQFPNYSSELNVNALLLGDSALYLCASSPRPWPGETQYFGPGTRLLVL.

The V and J genes are TRBV5-6 and TRBJ2-7, with D possibly matching TRBD2 (5 bases). The germline CDR1 and CDR2 sequences are SGHDT and YYEEEE. This CDR3 is built from 13 residues. V was pared by 4 bases and J by 2 bases, with 10 bases between. Written as DNA, the CDR3 is TGTGCCAGCAGCCTGGACTTTCCCTACGAGCAGTACTTC. Residues: CASSLDFPYEQYF.

By proportion, this clone is medium-sized. The genes are TRBV7-6 and TRBJ2-7; D gene uncertain. Between the trimmed V and J ends, which lost 3 bases and 6 bases, there was a span of 12 bases. The CDR3 has 13 amino acids. Germline V gene lookup returns CDR1 SGHVS and CDR2 FNYEAQ. The CDR3 nucleotides are TGTGCCAGCAGCTTCTTCCCGTCAGGCGAGCAGTACTTC. Amino acids: CASSFFPSGEQYF. Supplemented by reference TRBV7-6 and TRBJ2-7, the full variable domain reads GAGVSQSPRYKVTKRGQDVALRCDPISGHVSLYWYRQALGQGPEFLTYFNYEAQQDKSGLPNDRFSAERPEGSISTLTIQRTEQRDSAMYRCASSFFPSGEQYFGPGTRLTVT.

V is TRBV5-1 and J is TRBJ1-2; weak D call: TRBD1 (5 bases). The germline CDR1 and CDR2 sequences are SGHRS and YFSETQ. V lost 4 bases and J 4 bases, leaving 11 bases between the germline ends. The CDR3 has 13 amino acids. This CDR3 reads CASSIGTGYGYTF. The CDR3 DNA sequence: TGCGCCAGCAGCATCGGGACGGGCTATGGCTACACCTTC.